This TCR beta chain was identified during a study of shared clonotypes between healthy human individuals. Turning to this clone: Its antigen is not known.

Sorted-subset replicate PCRs used about 0.2 ug DNA, approximately 30,000 T cell genomes. Only in-frame clones appear in the TCRdb table, and some are missing; sequencing was by immunoSEQ multiplex PCR. The table lists over 2 million clones, less than 95% of them singletons, with 0.37% in the top ten. Study-level points and caveats: Unshared clonotypes carried lower generation probabilities than those common to all four donors. Naive subsets, compared against memory subsets, generally had larger estimated richness values.

The TCR originated in a man between 18 and 35 years old in good health. Some clones in this sample may be carry-over from other donors' samples. The sequenced sample was naive CD4+ T cells from PBMCs. Subset here: CD45RA+ positively selected.

The CDR3 loop is CASRGGQGIYEQYF. As DNA, the CDR3 is TGTGCCAGCCGCGGGGGACAGGGTATCTACGAGCAGTACTTC. The chain has TRBV6-5 and TRBJ2-7; the match to TRBD1 covers 9 bases. Germline assignment: CDR1 MNHEY and CDR2 SVGAGI. The CDR3 totals 14 residues. J lost 3 bases, V lost 8 bases, and 8 bases had no gene match.